The 17 T cell receptor beta chains reported below all come from one sample, sequenced in a study of T cell changes during pregnancy in multiple sclerosis. Profiled with immunoSEQ multiplex PCR; TCRdb holds only in-frame clones, not every one. The table lists roughly 25,000 clones, around nine tenths of them singletons. Source: CD4+ T cells from peripheral blood mononuclear cells, taken in the first trimester of pregnancy. These receptor sequences come from a female donor in good health, enrolled as a control in a pregnancy study.

The chain links TRBV28 to TRBJ2-7; 11 bases align to TRBD2. This CDR3 has 16 amino acids. Per germline, CDR1 MDHEN and CDR2 SYDVKM. With V trimmed by 3 bases and J by 5 bases, 9 bases remained unmatched. CDR3 DNA sequence: TGTGCCAGCAGTTTGGTGACTAGCGGGACCCTCAACGAGCAGTACTTC. Its protein is CASSLVTSGTLNEQYF.

The V gene is TRBV7-2, the J gene TRBJ2-7, with TRBD1 as a possible D gene (5 bases). The length of the CDR3 is 15 residues. V lost 1 base to trimming and J lost 7 bases, with 17 bases between them. The germline gives CDR1 SGHTA, CDR2 FQGNSA. The chain's CDR3 is CASSLEAGLLGEQYF. Here the CDR3 DNA reads TGTGCCAGCAGCTTAGAAGCAGGGTTACTGGGAGAGCAGTACTTC.

The genes are TRBV19 and TRBJ1-1, with 9 bases fitting TRBD1. Germline lookup yields CDR1 LNHDA and CDR2 SQIVND (reference sequence). The trim removed 6 bases at V and 2 bases at J, leaving 7 bases unmatched. There are 15 residues in the CDR3. The CDR3 DNA follows: TGTGCCAGTAGCCGACCGGACAGGGGAAACACTGAAGCTTTCTTT. It encodes CASSRPDRGNTEAFF.

The chain has TRBV25-1 and TRBJ2-7; 10 positions match TRBD2. V dropped 4 bases and J dropped 5; count of bases not matched to a gene: 11. The germline CDR1 and CDR2 sequences are MGHDK and SYGVNS. The CDR3 runs to 16 residues. The CDR3: CASSVASGRLFHEQYF. As DNA, the CDR3 is TGTGCCAGCAGTGTGGCTAGCGGGAGACTTTTTCACGAGCAGTACTTC.

V is TRBV19 and J is TRBJ2-7, with 8 bases fitting TRBD1. Losses at the gene ends were 2 bases for V and 3 bases for J; bases not matched to a gene: 6. The CDR3 runs to 15 residues. The germline gives CDR1 LNHDA, CDR2 SQIVND (reference sequence). The CDR3 protein is CASSIIQGAGYEQYF. The CDR3 DNA follows: TGTGCCAGTAGTATAATCCAGGGGGCTGGCTACGAGCAGTACTTC.

The chain employs TRBV10-3 and TRBJ2-5, with D hard to call. Trimming stripped 3 bases from V and 1 base from J, with 6 bases between. From germline, CDR1 is ENHRY and CDR2 SYGVKD. The CDR3 length is 13 residues. In DNA, the CDR3 is TGTGCCATCAGTGACGAGCTCCAAGAGACCCAGTACTTC. This gives the protein CAISDELQETQYF.

The chain couples TRBV5-4 to TRBJ2-5; 10 nucleotides align to TRBD2. The CDR3 loop spans 15 amino acids. The junction had 6 bases not matched to a gene; V was cut back by 5 bases and J by 2 bases. The germline V gene encodes CDR1 SGHNT and CDR2 YYREEE (reference sequence). The CDR3 DNA is TGTGCCAGCAGGCAGCGGGGGGGCCGTCAAGAGACCCAGTACTTC. Its translation: CASRQRGGRQETQYF.

The CDR3 DNA reads TGTGCCACCAGCGCGGGGTGGGACTATGGCTACACCTTC. Amino acids: CATSAGWDYGYTF. The V call is TRBV15, the J call TRBJ1-2; D gene uncertain. The V gene lost 5 bases and the J gene lost 3 bases, with 10 bases spanning the gap. Per the germline V gene, CDR1 is LNHNV and CDR2 is YYDKDF (reference sequence). The CDR3 has 13 residues.

The chain is built from TRBV7-2 and TRBJ2-1, with 9 bases aligning to TRBD2. CDR1 is SGHTA and CDR2 is FQGNSA in the germline V gene. J lost 4 bases, V lost 2 bases, and 9 bases had no gene match. The CDR3 runs 17 residues. The CDR3 DNA sequence: TGTGCCAGCAGCTTACCTACTTTTAGCGGGAGATACAATGAGCAGTTCTTC. Amino acid sequence: CASSLPTFSGRYNEQFF.

The count of this clone is one. The chain uses TRBV6-6 and TRBJ2-7; 10 bases are shared with TRBD2. The ends lost 7 bases at V and 0 bases at J; junction bases unmatched: 9. The CDR3 has 16 amino acids. From germline, CDR1 is MNHNY and CDR2 SVGAGI (reference sequence). DNA of the CDR3: TGTGCCAGCACCCCAGTAGGGACTAGCGTCTCCTACGAGCAGTACTTC. Its protein product is CASTPVGTSVSYEQYF.

This sequence joins TRBV7-9 and TRBJ1-1, with a possible D match to TRBD1 (6 bases). CDR1 and CDR2 (germline): SEHNR, FQNEAQ (reference sequence). The germline V and J ends were trimmed by 3 bases and 3 bases, with 14 bases remaining between them. CDR3 size: 15 residues. CDR3 amino acids: CASSFGQLLDTEAFF. The DNA of the CDR3 is TGTGCCAGCAGCTTCGGACAGCTTTTGGACACTGAAGCTTTCTTT.

The V call is TRBV11-2, the J call TRBJ2-1; 13 bases line up with TRBD2. From germline, CDR1 is SGHAT and CDR2 FQNNGV. Trimming cost V 4 bases and J 10 bases; bases outside gene matches: 7. The CDR3 extends over 15 amino acids. CDR3 nucleotide sequence: TGTGCCAGCAGCTCAACTAGCGGGAGGGCCCACGAGCAGTTCTTC. Translated, it gives CASSSTSGRAHEQFF.

V and J are TRBV18 and TRBJ2-5; weak D call: TRBD1 (5 bases). With 4 bases removed from V and 2 bases from J, the gap between germline ends came to 5 bases. Germline V gives CDR1 KGHSH, CDR2 LQKENI. The CDR3 has 12 residues. As DNA, the CDR3 is TGTGCCAGCTCACGACAGCAAGAGACCCAGTACTTC. Amino acids: CASSRQQETQYF.

This CDR3 reads CAWSLQSEAFF. CDR3 sequence (DNA): TGTGCCTGGAGTCTACAGAGTGAAGCTTTCTTT. The V call is TRBV30, the J call TRBJ1-1; D ambiguous. Trimming removed 2 bases from V and 7 bases from J, with 8 bases in between. CDR1 and CDR2 from the germline V gene are GTSNPN and SVGIG (reference sequence). CDR3 length: 11 amino acids.

The V gene is TRBV2, the J gene TRBJ2-1, with D perhaps TRBD1 (5 bases). Germline CDR1 is SNHLY and CDR2 is FYNNEI. The CDR3 contains 12 residues. V shed 6 bases and J shed 8 bases, with 11 bases lying between them. CDR3 amino acids: CASSQGNYEQFF. CDR3 DNA: TGTGCCAGCAGCCAGGGAAATTATGAGCAGTTCTTC.

The chain employs TRBV4-1 and TRBJ1-5, with D perhaps matching TRBD1 (5 bases). The germline V gene has CDR1 MGHRA and CDR2 YSYEKL. V was cut by 0 bases and J by 6 bases, with 15 bases left in between. This CDR3 is built from 16 residues. The CDR3 loop reads CASSQDYTGESQPQHF. In nucleotides, the CDR3 is TGCGCCAGCAGCCAAGATTATACGGGGGAGAGTCAGCCCCAGCATTTT.

The sample holds a few counts of this clone. The V and J genes are TRBV7-8 and TRBJ1-5; 9 bases match TRBD1. The length of the CDR3 is 15 residues. Germline V CDR1 and CDR2: SGHVS, FQNEAQ. Germline trimming cut 6 bases from V and 3 bases from J; bases unmatched to any gene: 6. The CDR3, as DNA: TGTGCCAGCAGGGGACAGGGAGGATTCAATCAGCCCCAGCATTTT. Translated, it gives CASRGQGGFNQPQHF.